Listed here are 30 T cell receptor beta chains from one sample, sequenced in a study of T cell repertoires in cytomegalovirus infection. TCRdb reanalysed the reads using MiXCR and keeps one entry per CDR3 protein. The table shows 750,000 to 900,000 distinct CDR3 sequences, with roughly 28% occurring only once. Antigens of these TCRs are unknown. The material sequenced was cultured CD8+ T cells from PBMCs, taken from culture after CMV antigen stimulation. The receptors come from a human donor in good health (CMV status not recorded). Some clones in this sample may be carry-over from other donors' samples.

This clonotype was recorded at least ten times. The chain combines TRBV7-8 with TRBJ2-2; D is ambiguous. The V end was cut by 7 bases, the J end by 6 bases, with 6 bases between. Germline V gene lookup returns CDR1 SGHVS and CDR2 FQNEAQ. The CDR3 extends over 11 amino acids. CDR3 in DNA: TGTGCCAGCACGGTTTCCGGGGAGCTGTTTTTT. It codes for CASTVSGELFF. Variable domain in full (rest from reference TRBV7-8 and TRBJ2-2): GAGVSQSPRYKVAKRGQDVALRCDPISGHVSLFWYQQALGQGPEFLTYFQNEAQLDKSGLPSDRFFAERPEGSVSTLKIQRTQQEDSAVYLCASTVSGELFFGEGSRLTVL.

At least ten counts were recorded for this clonotype. J is TRBJ1-6 and V is TRBV7-9; D uncertain. Germline CDR1 is SEHNR and CDR2 is FQNEAQ (reference sequence). This CDR3 region has 16 residues. V lost 5 bases to trimming and J lost 0 bases, with 11 bases between them. This chain's CDR3 is CASSPTLSSYNSPLHF. The CDR3 DNA reads as TGTGCCAGCAGCCCGACTTTGAGCTCCTATAATTCACCCCTCCACTTT.

This clonotype has a handful of counts. The V call is TRBV6-8, the J call TRBJ2-7; D unclear. Germline V lookup: CDR1 MNHGY, CDR2 SAAAGT. The CDR3 covers 10 residues. Trimming removed 7 bases at V and 7 bases at J, with 8 bases between. The CDR3 bases are TGTGCCAGCATTTTAGGGGAGCAGTACGTC. It yields the protein CASILGEQYV.

CDR3 bases: TGTGCCAGTAGTATTAGTGAGGCGCAGTATTTT. Its translation: CASSISEAQYF. This chain uses TRBV19 with TRBJ2-3; no clear D gene. Trimming stripped 3 bases from V and 10 bases from J, with 8 bases between. The CDR3 is 11 residues long. Germline V lookup: CDR1 LNHDA, CDR2 SQIVND (reference sequence).

For this clonotype: Compared with germline, one end of the junction differs, possibly owing to a read error. The J gene is TRBJ2-5, the V gene TRBV7-7, with 7 positions matching TRBD1. Germline lookup yields CDR1 SSHAT and CDR2 FNYEAQ (reference sequence). The CDR3 is 15 amino acids. CDR3 bases: TGTGCTAGCAGCTTCACAGGGGCCAACCAAGAGACCCAGTACTTC. Its protein product is CASSFTGANQETQYF.

This clonotype showed up many times. The chain has TRBV12-3 or TRBV12-4 and TRBJ1-1; D gene ambiguous. V lost 2 bases to trimming and J lost 5 bases, with 12 bases between them. The CDR3 is 14 amino acids. CDR3 coding DNA: TGTGCCAGCAGTTTAATGTTCGGGGAGACTGAAGCTTTCTTT. Amino acids: CASSLMFGETEAFF.

The chain is built from TRBV28 and TRBJ2-3, with D perhaps TRBD2 (6 bases). The CDR3 has 16 amino acids. The V gene's germline CDR1 is MDHEN and CDR2 SYDVKM. Trimming pared 1 base from V and 6 bases from J, leaving 17 bases between. The DNA for the CDR3 is TGTGCCAGCAGTTTATACGGAACGGTCCGGGGGGATACGCAGTATTTT. Protein sequence: CASSLYGTVRGDTQYF.

Concerning this clonotype: Given a much more abundant clone one base away, this may be a read error. For the CDR3, the DNA is TGTGCCAGCAGTAACACGGACAGCCCCTATGGCTACACCTTC. Its translation is CASSNTDSPYGYTF. The V and J genes are TRBV12-3 or TRBV12-4 and TRBJ1-2; the D gene is possibly TRBD1 (6 bases). V lost 5 bases, J lost 4 bases, and 14 bases lay in between. There are 14 residues in the CDR3.

The chain couples TRBV4-3 to TRBJ1-1, with 7 bases lining up with TRBD1. Germline trimming cut 5 bases from V and 0 bases from J; bases unmatched to any gene: 6. The CDR3 consists of 15 residues. In germline, CDR1 is LGHNA, CDR2 YSLEER. The CDR3 nucleotides are TGCGCCAGCAGCACCGGGACAGAATTGAACACTGAAGCTTTCTTT. Protein: CASSTGTELNTEAFF.

The gene calls are TRBV19 and TRBJ1-1; perhaps TRBD1 as D (5 bases). Germline loops: CDR1 LNHDA, CDR2 SQIVND (reference sequence). Trimming shortened V by 3 bases and J by 7 bases, and 9 bases separated the two germline ends. The CDR3 runs 12 residues. CDR3 nucleotides: TGTGCCAGTAGTATGTGGGGCAGTGAAGCTTTCTTT. Its translation is CASSMWGSEAFF.

Turning to this clonotype: A much larger clone is a single base away; this may be a read error. In DNA form, the CDR3 reads TGTGCCAGCAGCCGGGGGTGGGGGGATAGCGAGCAGTACGTC. Residues: CASSRGWGDSEQYV. This sequence joins TRBV7-2 and TRBJ2-7, with D maybe TRBD2 (6 bases). CDR3 length: 14 amino acids. The germline V gene has CDR1 SGHTA and CDR2 FQGNSA. Deletions cut 5 bases from V and 6 bases from J, with 17 bases between.

This clonotype was observed a few times. The chain uses TRBV4-1 and TRBJ2-6; D call uncertain. The V and J ends lost 1 base and 0 bases respectively, with 4 bases between them. CDR1 and CDR2 from the germline V gene are MGHRA and YSYEKL. The CDR3 is made up of 15 amino acids. CDR3 in amino acids: CASSQGLSGANVLTF. The CDR3 bases are TGCGCCAGCAGCCAAGGGCTCTCTGGGGCCAACGTCCTGACTTTC.

CDR3 bases: TGTGCCAGCAGTTACTTCGGGGTCACAGATACGCAGTATTTT. This encodes CASSYFGVTDTQYF. J is TRBJ2-3 and V is TRBV6-6; perhaps TRBD2 as D (5 bases). The CDR3 loop spans 14 amino acids. CDR1 is MNHNY and CDR2 is SVGAGI in the germline V gene (reference sequence). Trimming shortened V by 1 base and J by 2 bases, and 7 bases separated the two germline ends.

The V call is TRBV27, the J call TRBJ2-3; 7 bases map to TRBD1. V trimming: 4 bases; J trimming: 2 bases; junction bases outside the gene matches: 9. This CDR3 has 16 residues. Germline CDR1 reads MNHEY; CDR2 reads SMNVEV (reference sequence). This chain's CDR3 is CASSWTRQGATDTQYF. The DNA for the CDR3 is TGTGCCAGCAGTTGGACCCGACAGGGCGCCACAGATACGCAGTATTTT.

This clonotype has at least ten counts. The gene calls are TRBV7-2 and TRBJ2-3; D is undetermined. CDR3 length: 15 amino acids. V was pared by 0 bases and J by 0 bases, with 7 bases between. Germline V gives CDR1 SGHTA, CDR2 FQGNSA. The CDR3 region is CASSLAYLSTDTQYF. CDR3 bases: TGTGCCAGCAGCTTAGCCTACCTAAGCACAGATACGCAGTATTTT.

Only a few counts were recorded for this clonotype. This chain connects TRBV5-1 to TRBJ2-1; D call uncertain. This CDR3 contains 12 residues. Germline CDR1 reads SGHRS; CDR2 reads YFSETQ. The germline V and J ends were trimmed by 0 bases and 9 bases, with 7 bases remaining between them. The CDR3 coding sequence is TGCGCCAGCAGCTTGGATGTCTTTGAGCAGTTCTTC. This translates into CASSLDVFEQFF.

V is TRBV11-1 and J is TRBJ2-7; TRBD2 matches at 12 bases. The CDR3 contains 16 residues. Per the germline V gene, CDR1 is SGHAT and CDR2 is FQDESV (reference sequence). After removal of 5 bases from V and 3 bases from J, the junction contained 8 bases not matched to a gene. Here the CDR3 DNA reads TGTGCCAGCAGCCAAGGACGACTAGCGGGGGACTACGAGCAGTACTTC. Translated, it gives CASSQGRLAGDYEQYF.

The chain recombines TRBV12-3 or TRBV12-4 with TRBJ2-1; TRBD2 matches 9 bases. CDR3 length: 17 residues. V lost 1 base to trimming and J lost 1 base; unmatched junction nucleotides: 5. The CDR3 bases are TGTGCCAGCAGTTTAGGGCTAGCGGGGAATTCCTACAATGAGCAGTTCTTC. Amino acids: CASSLGLAGNSYNEQFF.

This clonotype occurred a few times. This chain connects TRBV19 to TRBJ2-2; TRBD1 matches at 9 bases. This CDR3 is built from 17 residues. Trimming took 1 base from V and 7 from J; bases not matched to a gene: 10. Germline V gives CDR1 LNHDA, CDR2 SQIVND (reference sequence). The CDR3 sequence is CASSIGTGALVNGELFF. The CDR3 nucleotides are TGTGCCAGTAGTATAGGGACAGGGGCCCTCGTGAACGGGGAGCTGTTTTTT.

The J gene is TRBJ1-2, the V gene TRBV10-3, with 7 nucleotides matching TRBD1. CDR1 ENHRY and CDR2 SYGVKD come from the germline V gene. Trimming at V came to 7 bases and at J to 6 bases, leaving 8 bases not matched to a gene. The CDR3 runs 13 residues. CDR3 DNA: TGTGCCATCAAGGATCGGACAGGTGATGGCTACACCTTC. Translating it yields CAIKDRTGDGYTF.

This clonotype was observed a handful of times. The J gene is TRBJ1-1, the V gene TRBV27; D is unresolved. The CDR3 has 15 residues. Germline-derived CDR1 and CDR2 are MNHEY and SMNVEV (reference sequence). The V end lost 2 bases, the J end lost 0 bases, and 10 bases lay between the germline ends. The CDR3 region is CASSLVRFMNTEAFF. The CDR3, as DNA: TGTGCCAGCAGTTTAGTCAGGTTCATGAACACTGAAGCTTTCTTT.

This clonotype was observed a handful of times. The CDR3 spells CASSLRQGDQPQHF. The CDR3 region has the DNA TGTGCCAGCAGTTTACGGCAGGGTGACCAGCCCCAGCATTTT. This chain uses TRBV28 with TRBJ1-5; a possible D gene is TRBD1 (5 bases). V was clipped by 2 bases and J by 7 bases, with 12 bases between them. The germline CDR1 and CDR2 sequences are MDHEN and SYDVKM. The CDR3 length is 14 residues.

This chain connects TRBV7-9 to TRBJ1-2, with no clear D. V was pared by 6 bases and J by 3 bases, with 20 bases between. The CDR3 loop spans 16 amino acids. Germline values: CDR1 SEHNR, CDR2 FQNEAQ (reference sequence). The CDR3 DNA reads as TGTGCCAGCAGTTCACCCCTCCGACCTAGGGACTATGGCTACACCTTC. Protein product: CASSSPLRPRDYGYTF.

The J gene is TRBJ2-3, the V gene TRBV2, with 8 bases aligning to TRBD1. This CDR3 is built from 16 residues. CDR1 and CDR2 from the germline V gene are SNHLY and FYNNEI. The V segment lost 6 bases and the J segment 5 bases; nucleotides outside the gene matches: 13. In DNA form, the CDR3 reads TGTGCCAGCAGGGGGCTTGACAGGGGCCGTTTAGATACGCAGTATTTT. Translation gives CASRGLDRGRLDTQYF.

The rearrangement links TRBV14 to TRBJ2-3, with D hard to call. With 1 base removed from V and 1 base from J, the gap between germline ends came to 9 bases. Germline V lookup: CDR1 SGHDN, CDR2 FVKESK. The CDR3 covers 15 residues. CDR3 bases: TGTGCCAGCAGCCAAGTTCAGGCACGCACAGATACGCAGTATTTT. The encoded protein is CASSQVQARTDTQYF.

The genes are TRBV23-1 and TRBJ1-5; D is undetermined. TRBV23-1 belongs to the ORF category, with a function that is uncertain. Deletions cut 4 bases from V and 0 bases from J, with 16 bases between. This CDR3 spans 17 amino acids. The CDR3 bases are TGCGCCAGCAGTCCGACGGAATCTCCTAGTAGCAATCAGCCCCAGCATTTT. Residues: CASSPTESPSSNQPQHF.

This clonotype was picked up many times. The DNA of the CDR3 is TGTGCCAGCAGCCTAGGAGGGATGGCTGAAGCTTTCTTT. Translation: CASSLGGMAEAFF. The V call is TRBV4-2, the J call TRBJ1-1; D call uncertain. CDR1 is LGHNA, CDR2 YNFKEQ, per germline. The length of the CDR3 is 13 residues. Trimming shortened V by 4 bases and J by 6 bases, and 12 bases separated the two germline ends.

The chain carries TRBV14 and TRBJ2-3, with no clear D. CDR3 length: 13 amino acids. From germline, CDR1 is SGHDN and CDR2 FVKESK. Trimming took 5 bases from V and 6 from J, leaving 12 bases between them. CDR3 in DNA: TGTGCCAGCAGCAGTTTCGAGCAGGATACGCAGTATTTT. Its protein product is CASSSFEQDTQYF.

The chain uses TRBV6-2 or TRBV6-3 and TRBJ1-1; 7 bases agree with TRBD1. The CDR3 has 12 residues. J was trimmed by 6 bases and V by 7 bases; bases with no gene match: 5. Germline V gene sequence: CDR1 MNHEY, CDR2 SVGEGT. CDR3 DNA sequence: TGTGCCAGCAACGACAGGGATCCTGAAGCTTTCTTT. It specifies CASNDRDPEAFF.

The gene calls are TRBV19 and TRBJ1-2, with D perhaps matching TRBD1 (5 bases). CDR3 size: 13 residues. V lost 1 base, J lost 7 bases, and 10 bases lay in between. Germline CDR1 reads LNHDA; CDR2 reads SQIVND (reference sequence). The DNA of the CDR3 is TGTGCCAGTAGTATAGGTCCCAGGGTTGGCTACACCTTC. It yields the protein CASSIGPRVGYTF.